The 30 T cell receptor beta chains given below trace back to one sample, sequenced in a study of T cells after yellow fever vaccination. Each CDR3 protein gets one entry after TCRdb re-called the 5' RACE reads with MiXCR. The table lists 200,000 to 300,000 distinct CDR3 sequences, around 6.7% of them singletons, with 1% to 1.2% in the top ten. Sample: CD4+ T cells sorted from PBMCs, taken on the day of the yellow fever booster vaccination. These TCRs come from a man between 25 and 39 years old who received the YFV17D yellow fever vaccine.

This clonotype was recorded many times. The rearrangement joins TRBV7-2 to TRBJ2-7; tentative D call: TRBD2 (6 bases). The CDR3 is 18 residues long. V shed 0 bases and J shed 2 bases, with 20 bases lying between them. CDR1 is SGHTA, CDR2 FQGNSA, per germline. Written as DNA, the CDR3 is TGTGCCAGCAGCTTAGCGAGCGTTCAGACCACGGGGGCCTACGAGCAGTACTTC. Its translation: CASSLASVQTTGAYEQYF.

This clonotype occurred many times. DNA of the CDR3: TGTGCCAGCGGAAGACAGGGGGCGGACGGGGGCTACACCTTC. Translated, it gives CASGRQGADGGYTF. The J gene is TRBJ1-2, the V gene TRBV12-3 or TRBV12-4; TRBD1 aligns across 10 bases. This CDR3 contains 14 residues. V dropped 8 bases and J dropped 8; count of bases not matched to a gene: 11.

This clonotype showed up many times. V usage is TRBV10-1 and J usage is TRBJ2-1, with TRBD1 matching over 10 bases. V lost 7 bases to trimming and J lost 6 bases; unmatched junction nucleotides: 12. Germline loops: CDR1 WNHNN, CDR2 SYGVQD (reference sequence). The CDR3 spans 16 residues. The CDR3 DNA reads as TGCGCCAGCACAGTCGGGACAGGGGAAGGAGGCAATGAGCAGTTCTTC. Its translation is CASTVGTGEGGNEQFF.

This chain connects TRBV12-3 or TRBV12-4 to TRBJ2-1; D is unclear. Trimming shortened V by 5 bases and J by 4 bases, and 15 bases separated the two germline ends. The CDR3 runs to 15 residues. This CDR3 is CASSPDSIPYNEQFF. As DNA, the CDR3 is TGTGCCAGCAGTCCCGACTCAATCCCTTACAATGAGCAGTTCTTC.

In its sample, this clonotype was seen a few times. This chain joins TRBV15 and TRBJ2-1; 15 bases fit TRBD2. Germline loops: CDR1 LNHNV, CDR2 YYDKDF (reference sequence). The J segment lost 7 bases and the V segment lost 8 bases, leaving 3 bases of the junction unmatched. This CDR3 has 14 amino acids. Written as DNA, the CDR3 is TGTGCCACCGGACTAGCGGGAGGGTCAAATGAGCAGTTCTTC. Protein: CATGLAGGSNEQFF.

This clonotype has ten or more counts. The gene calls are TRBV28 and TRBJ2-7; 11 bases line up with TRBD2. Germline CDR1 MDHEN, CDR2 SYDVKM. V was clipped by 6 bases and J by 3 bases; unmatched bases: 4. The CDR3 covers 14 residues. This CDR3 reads CASRRLAGNYEQYF. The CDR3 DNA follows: TGTGCCAGCAGGAGACTAGCGGGAAACTACGAGCAGTACTTC. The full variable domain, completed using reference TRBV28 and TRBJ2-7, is DVKVTQSSRYLVKRTGEKVFLECVQDMDHENMFWYRQDPGLGLRLIYFSYDVKMKEKGDIPEGYSVSREKKERFSLILESASTNQTSMYLCASRRLAGNYEQYFGPGTRLTVT.

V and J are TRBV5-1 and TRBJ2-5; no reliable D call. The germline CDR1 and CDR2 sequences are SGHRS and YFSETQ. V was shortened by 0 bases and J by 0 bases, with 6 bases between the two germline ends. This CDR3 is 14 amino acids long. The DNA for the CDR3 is TGCGCCAGCAGCTTGGGTTCGAACCAAGAGACCCAGTACTTC. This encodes CASSLGSNQETQYF.

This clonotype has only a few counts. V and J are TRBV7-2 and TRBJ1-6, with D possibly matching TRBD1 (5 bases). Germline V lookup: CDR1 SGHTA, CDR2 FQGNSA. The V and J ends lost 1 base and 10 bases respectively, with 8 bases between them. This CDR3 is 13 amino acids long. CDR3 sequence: CASSLGGGSPLHF. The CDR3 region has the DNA TGTGCCAGCAGCTTAGGGGGGGGGTCACCCCTCCACTTT. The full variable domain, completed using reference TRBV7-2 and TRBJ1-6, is GAGVSQSPSNKVTEKGKDVELRCDPISGHTALYWYRQSLGQGLEFLIYFQGNSAPDKSGLPSDRFSAERTGGSVSTLTIQRTQQEDSAVYLCASSLGGGSPLHFGNGTRLTVT.

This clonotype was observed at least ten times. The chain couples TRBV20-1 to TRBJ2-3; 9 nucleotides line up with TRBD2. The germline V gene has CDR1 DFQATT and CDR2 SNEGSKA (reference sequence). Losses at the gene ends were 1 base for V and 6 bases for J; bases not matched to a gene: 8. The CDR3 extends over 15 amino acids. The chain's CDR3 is CSARAASGDGDTQYF. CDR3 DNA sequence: TGCAGTGCTAGAGCGGCTAGCGGGGACGGGGATACGCAGTATTTT.

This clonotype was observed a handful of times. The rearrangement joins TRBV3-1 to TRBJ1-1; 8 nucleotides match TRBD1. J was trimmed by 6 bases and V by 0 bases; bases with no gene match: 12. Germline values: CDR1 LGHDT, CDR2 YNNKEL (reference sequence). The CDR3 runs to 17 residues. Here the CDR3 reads CASSQEGQGAPSAEAFF. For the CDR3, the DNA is TGTGCCAGCAGCCAAGAAGGGCAGGGGGCGCCTTCGGCTGAAGCTTTCTTT.

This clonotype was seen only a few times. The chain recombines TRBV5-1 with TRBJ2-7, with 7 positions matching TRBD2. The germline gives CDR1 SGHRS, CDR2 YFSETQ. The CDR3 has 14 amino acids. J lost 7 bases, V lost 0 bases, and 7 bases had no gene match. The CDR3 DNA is TGCGCCAGCAGCTTGGAGGGCGGGGAGGGAGAGCAGTACTTC. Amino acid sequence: CASSLEGGEGEQYF.

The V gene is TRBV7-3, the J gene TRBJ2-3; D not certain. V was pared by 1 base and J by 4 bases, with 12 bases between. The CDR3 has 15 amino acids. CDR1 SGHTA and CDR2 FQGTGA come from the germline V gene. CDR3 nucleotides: TGTGCCAGCAGCTTAAAGGGCGCAACCCCAGATACGCAGTATTTT. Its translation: CASSLKGATPDTQYF. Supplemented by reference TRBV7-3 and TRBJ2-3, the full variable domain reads GAGVSQTPSNKVTEKGKYVELRCDPISGHTALYWYRQSLGQGPEFLIYFQGTGAADDSGLPNDRFFAVRPEGSVSTLKIQRTERGDSAVYLCASSLKGATPDTQYFGPGTRLTVL.

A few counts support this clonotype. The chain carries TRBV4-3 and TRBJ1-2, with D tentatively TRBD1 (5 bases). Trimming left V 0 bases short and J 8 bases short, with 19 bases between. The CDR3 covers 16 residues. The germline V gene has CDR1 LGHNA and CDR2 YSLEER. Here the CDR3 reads CASSQDTPGTEAGYTF. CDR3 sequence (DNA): TGCGCCAGCAGCCAAGACACGCCAGGGACGGAAGCGGGCTACACCTTC.

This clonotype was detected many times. The CDR3 DNA follows: TGCGCCAGCAGCTTGGCGCCGGCAGGGGCAGGGGAGACCCAGTACTTC. Its translation is CASSLAPAGAGETQYF. V and J are TRBV5-1 and TRBJ2-5, with D possibly being TRBD1 (6 bases). The CDR3 has 16 residues. Germline V gene sequence: CDR1 SGHRS, CDR2 YFSETQ. V was pared by 0 bases and J by 5 bases, with 17 bases between.

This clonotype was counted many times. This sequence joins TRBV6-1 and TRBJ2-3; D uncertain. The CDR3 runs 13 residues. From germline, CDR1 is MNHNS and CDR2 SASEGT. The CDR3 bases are TGTGCTTCGACGCCTCGGCGCACAGATACGCAGTATTTT. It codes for CASTPRRTDTQYF.

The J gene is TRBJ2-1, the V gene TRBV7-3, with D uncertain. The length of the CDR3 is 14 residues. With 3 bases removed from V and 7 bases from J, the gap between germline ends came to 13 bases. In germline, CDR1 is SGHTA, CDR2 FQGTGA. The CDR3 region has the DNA TGTGCCAGCAGCTTGATGGGTACTATAAATGAGCAGTTCTTC. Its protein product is CASSLMGTINEQFF. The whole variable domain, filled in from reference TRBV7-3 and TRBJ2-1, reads GAGVSQTPSNKVTEKGKYVELRCDPISGHTALYWYRQSLGQGPEFLIYFQGTGAADDSGLPNDRFFAVRPEGSVSTLKIQRTERGDSAVYLCASSLMGTINEQFFGPGTRLTVL.

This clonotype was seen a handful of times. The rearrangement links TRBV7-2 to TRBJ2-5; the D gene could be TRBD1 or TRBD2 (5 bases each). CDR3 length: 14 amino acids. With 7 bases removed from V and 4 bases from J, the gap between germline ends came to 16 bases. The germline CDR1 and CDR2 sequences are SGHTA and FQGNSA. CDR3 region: CASNKGARGETQYF. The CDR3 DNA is TGTGCCAGCAACAAAGGGGCGAGGGGAGAGACCCAGTACTTC.

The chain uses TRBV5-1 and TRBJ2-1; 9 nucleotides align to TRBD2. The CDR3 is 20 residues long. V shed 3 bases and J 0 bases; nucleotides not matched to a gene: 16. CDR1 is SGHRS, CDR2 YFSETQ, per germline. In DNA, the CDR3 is TGCGCCAGCAGCTCGCGAGGAGAGACTAGCGGCTTTAGCTCCTACAATGAGCAGTTCTTC. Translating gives CASSSRGETSGFSSYNEQFF.

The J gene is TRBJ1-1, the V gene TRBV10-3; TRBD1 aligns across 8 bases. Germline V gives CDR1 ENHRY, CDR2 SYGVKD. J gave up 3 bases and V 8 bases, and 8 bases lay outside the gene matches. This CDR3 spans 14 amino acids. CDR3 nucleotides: TGTGCCATCGGAGGAGGACAGGGAGACACTGAAGCTTTCTTT. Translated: CAIGGGQGDTEAFF.

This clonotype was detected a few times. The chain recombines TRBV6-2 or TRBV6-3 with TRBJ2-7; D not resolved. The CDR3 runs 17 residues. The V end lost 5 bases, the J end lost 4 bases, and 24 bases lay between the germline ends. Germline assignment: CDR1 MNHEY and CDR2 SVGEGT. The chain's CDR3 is CASSNGRARPPLYEQYF. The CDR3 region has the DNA TGTGCCAGCAGTAACGGACGCGCCAGGCCCCCGCTTTACGAGCAGTACTTC.

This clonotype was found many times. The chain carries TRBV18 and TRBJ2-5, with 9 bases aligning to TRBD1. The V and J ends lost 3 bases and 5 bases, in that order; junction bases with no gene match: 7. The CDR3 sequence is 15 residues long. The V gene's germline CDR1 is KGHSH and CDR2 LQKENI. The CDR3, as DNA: TGTGCCAGCTCACCGTCGGGACAGGGCGTGGAGACCCAGTACTTC. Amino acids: CASSPSGQGVETQYF.

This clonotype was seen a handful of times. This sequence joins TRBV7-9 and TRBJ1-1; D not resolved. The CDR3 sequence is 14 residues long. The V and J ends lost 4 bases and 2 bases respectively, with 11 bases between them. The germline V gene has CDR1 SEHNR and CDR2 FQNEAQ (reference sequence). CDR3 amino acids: CASSYSGINTEAFF. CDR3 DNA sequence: TGTGCCAGCAGCTACTCCGGGATCAACACTGAAGCTTTCTTT. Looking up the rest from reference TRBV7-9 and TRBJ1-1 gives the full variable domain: DTGVSQNPRHKITKRGQNVTFRCDPISEHNRLYWYRQTLGQGPEFLTYFQNEAQLEKSRLLSDRFSAERPKGSFSTLEIQRTEQGDSAMYLCASSYSGINTEAFFGQGTRLTVV.

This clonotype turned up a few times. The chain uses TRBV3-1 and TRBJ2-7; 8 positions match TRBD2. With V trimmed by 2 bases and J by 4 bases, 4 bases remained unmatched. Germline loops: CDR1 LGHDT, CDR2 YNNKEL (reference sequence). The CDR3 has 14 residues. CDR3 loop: CASSQQREKYEQYF. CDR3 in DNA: TGTGCCAGCAGCCAACAGCGGGAGAAGTACGAGCAGTACTTC.

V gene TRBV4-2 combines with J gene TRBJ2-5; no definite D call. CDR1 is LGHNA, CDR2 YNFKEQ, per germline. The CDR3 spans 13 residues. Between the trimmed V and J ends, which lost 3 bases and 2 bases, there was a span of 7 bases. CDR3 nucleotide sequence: TGTGCCAGCAGCCAGCCCGGACAAGAGACCCAGTACTTC. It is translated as CASSQPGQETQYF.

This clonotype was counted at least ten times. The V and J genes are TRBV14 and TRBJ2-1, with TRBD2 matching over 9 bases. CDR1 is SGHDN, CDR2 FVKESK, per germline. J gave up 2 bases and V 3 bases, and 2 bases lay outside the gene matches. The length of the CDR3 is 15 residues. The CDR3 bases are TGTGCCAGCAGCCATGCGGGGGGGGCCTACAATGAGCAGTTCTTC. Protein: CASSHAGGAYNEQFF.

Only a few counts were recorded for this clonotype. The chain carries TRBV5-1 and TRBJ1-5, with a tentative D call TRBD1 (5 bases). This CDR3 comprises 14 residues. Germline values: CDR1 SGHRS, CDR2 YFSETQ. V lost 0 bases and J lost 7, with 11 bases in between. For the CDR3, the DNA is TGCGCCAGCAGCTTGGAACCAGGGAGACAGCCCCAGCATTTT. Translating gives CASSLEPGRQPQHF. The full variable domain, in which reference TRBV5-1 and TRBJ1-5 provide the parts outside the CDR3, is KAGVTQTPRYLIKTRGQQVTLSCSPISGHRSVSWYQQTPGQGLQFLFEYFSETQRNKGNFPGRFSGRQFSNSRSEMNVSTLELGDSALYLCASSLEPGRQPQHFGDGTRLSIL.

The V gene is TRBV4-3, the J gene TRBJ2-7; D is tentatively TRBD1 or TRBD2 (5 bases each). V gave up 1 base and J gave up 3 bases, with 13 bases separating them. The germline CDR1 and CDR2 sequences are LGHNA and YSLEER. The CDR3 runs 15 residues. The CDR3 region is CASSQGVGTGYEQYF. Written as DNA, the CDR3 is TGCGCCAGCAGCCAAGGAGTTGGGACGGGCTACGAGCAGTACTTC.

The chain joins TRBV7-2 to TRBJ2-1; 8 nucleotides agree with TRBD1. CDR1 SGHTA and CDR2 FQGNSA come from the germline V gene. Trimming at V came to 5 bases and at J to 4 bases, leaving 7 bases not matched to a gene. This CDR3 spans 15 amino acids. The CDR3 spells CASSDRGQAYNEQFF. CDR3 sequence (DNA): TGTGCCAGCAGCGACCGGGGACAGGCGTACAATGAGCAGTTCTTC.

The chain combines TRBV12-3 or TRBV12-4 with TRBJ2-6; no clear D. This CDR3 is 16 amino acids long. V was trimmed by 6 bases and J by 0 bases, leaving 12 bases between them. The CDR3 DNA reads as TGTGCCAGCAGAAAGGGTCTCCCCTCTGGGGCCAACGTCCTGACTTTC. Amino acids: CASRKGLPSGANVLTF.

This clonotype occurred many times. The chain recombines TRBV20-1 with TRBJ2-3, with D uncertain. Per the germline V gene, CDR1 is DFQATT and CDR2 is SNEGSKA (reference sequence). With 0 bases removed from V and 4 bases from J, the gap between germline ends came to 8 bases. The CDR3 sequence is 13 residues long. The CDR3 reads CSARESVSDTQYF. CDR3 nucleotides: TGCAGTGCTAGAGAAAGCGTTTCAGATACGCAGTATTTT.